The rows below give T cell receptor beta chains drawn from one sample of a study of blood T cell repertoires in COVID-19. The protocol was immunoSEQ multiplex PCR, while the TCRdb copy is restricted to in-frame clones and leaves out a portion. In the table there are roughly 180,000 clones, approximately 81% of which are singletons. Sequenced sample: peripheral blood. Every receptor here comes from an elderly woman with active or convalescent COVID-19. CDR3s include the opening cysteine and the closing phenylalanine or tryptophan. A D gene is named only where the DNA matches it firmly.

13,TRBV12-3/TRBV12-4,NA,TRBJ1-1,CASSPRLNTEAFF
13,TRBV30,NA,TRBJ1-1,CAWSVNWDTEAFF
13,TRBV29-1,NA,TRBJ1-1,CSVEGQAGTEAFF
17,TRBV5-4,TRBD2,TRBJ2-2,CASSFASGTAYTGELFF
18,TRBV11-2,TRBD2,TRBJ2-1,CASSLAPPTSGSYNEQFF
14,TRBV6-1,TRBD2,TRBJ2-1,CASSDSGKTNEQFF
11,TRBV12-3/TRBV12-4,NA,TRBJ1-1,CATSRGDEAFF
13,TRBV28,NA,TRBJ1-6,CASSLRVNSPLHF
16,TRBV15,TRBD1,TRBJ2-1,CATSRDRGQGADEQFF
16,TRBV6-5,TRBD2,TRBJ2-5,CASSSGLAGAGETQYF
13,TRBV14,NA,TRBJ2-2,CASQRGGTGELFF
13,TRBV6-6,NA,TRBJ1-5,CASSLEGDQPQHF
12,TRBV28,NA,TRBJ1-6,CASSPPSSPLHF
12,TRBV30,NA,TRBJ1-4,CAWHRTNEKLFF
13,TRBV5-1,NA,TRBJ2-3,CASSLLQGGTQYF
14,TRBV3-1/TRBV3-2,NA,TRBJ1-3,CASSHTGEGNTIYF
13,TRBV5-1,NA,TRBJ1-3,CASSLDGASTIYF
17,TRBV4-1,TRBD1,TRBJ1-5,CASSQGGADRVNQPQHF
14,TRBV6-5,TRBD2,TRBJ2-7,CASGRTAGAYEQYF
13,TRBV27,NA,TRBJ2-1,CASSLSLGVEQFF
15,TRBV7-2,NA,TRBJ2-7,CASSLIAASRHEQYF
15,TRBV5-1,TRBD2,TRBJ2-1,CASSQGLAGFSEQFF
13,TRBV5-1,NA,TRBJ1-5,CASQAYSNQPQHF
16,TRBV18,TRBD2,TRBJ2-7,CASSPLLAGASYEQYF
14,TRBV19,NA,TRBJ1-1,CASTQKRGGPEAFF
16,TRBV19,NA,TRBJ1-5,CASSTPPGTTAGPQHF
14,TRBV27,TRBD1,TRBJ1-6,CASSLGAGGTPLHF
14,TRBV18,NA,TRBJ2-7,CASSPPTGPYEQYF
16,TRBV6-5,TRBD2,TRBJ2-1,CASSYQAGDSYNEQFF
15,TRBV18,NA,TRBJ2-7,CASSSLSSGAGEQYF
15,TRBV19,TRBD1,TRBJ1-2,CASSMMTGGVYGYTF
14,TRBV19,TRBD1,TRBJ2-2,CASSAIQGIGELFF
13,TRBV7-9,NA,TRBJ1-5,CASSLGGGQPQHF
13,TRBV9,NA,TRBJ2-7,CASSVAPRYEQYF
13,TRBV6-5,TRBD1,TRBJ1-2,CASSYQGAYGYTF
13,TRBV11-2,NA,TRBJ1-1,CASSLFRGDEAFF
13,TRBV12-3/TRBV12-4,NA,TRBJ2-7,CASSLARGYEQYF
13,TRBV12-3/TRBV12-4,TRBD1,TRBJ1-1,CASRWTGRTEAFF
16,TRBV5-1,TRBD1,TRBJ1-2,CASSPRTGVLTSGYTF
14,TRBV7-3,TRBD2,TRBJ2-3,CASSTRLATDTQYF
11,TRBV12-3/TRBV12-4,NA,TRBJ1-2,CASSLNYGYTF
14,TRBV5-1,TRBD1,TRBJ2-7,CASSRGQQDYEQYF
12,TRBV2,NA,TRBJ1-1,CASSDHLFAAFF
11,TRBV2,NA,TRBJ1-2,CASSVVYGYTF
14,TRBV6-5,TRBD1,TRBJ1-4,CASSRRQGYEKLFF
14,TRBV19,NA,TRBJ2-1,CASSTGPPYNEQFF
13,TRBV6-2/TRBV6-3,NA,TRBJ1-6,CASSYQDNSPLHF
16,TRBV27,TRBD2,TRBJ2-3,CASSLAGGGPTDTQYF
17,TRBV27,NA,TRBJ2-1,CASVLFSGTASYNEQFF
14,TRBV6-1,NA,TRBJ1-2,CASTFDGTVGGYTF
15,TRBV2,NA,TRBJ2-1,CASRPGAGSYNEQFF
15,TRBV5-1,NA,TRBJ1-1,CASSLFWGTNTEAFF